A single sample gave rise to the 24 T cell receptor beta chains below, sequenced in a study of blood T cells in healthy people across ages. With a J-beta primer mix and a sample-barcoded 5' primer, a second PCR ran 7 to 11 cycles. From the 5' RACE reads, TCRdb called clonotypes with MiXCR, one entry per CDR3 protein. Of about 1.8 million distinct CDR3 sequences in the sample, around half are singletons; the top ten hold approximately 2.1%. Material: blood. Source of these receptors: a woman between 35 and 50 years old in good health.

This clonotype was recorded a few times. The chain recombines TRBV14 with TRBJ2-7, with 13 bases identical to TRBD2. The V gene's germline CDR1 is SGHDN and CDR2 FVKESK. V lost 3 bases, J lost 4 bases, and 3 bases stayed unmatched. The CDR3 runs 15 residues. The DNA for the CDR3 is TGTGCCAGCAGCCATCCGGGACTAGCGGGGTACGAGCAGTACTTC. Its protein is CASSHPGLAGYEQYF.

This clonotype was detected a few times. This sequence joins TRBV7-9 and TRBJ2-7, with D perhaps given as TRBD1 or TRBD2 (6 bases each). With 2 bases removed from V and 7 bases from J, the gap between germline ends came to 21 bases. The CDR3 has 16 amino acids. From germline, CDR1 is SEHNR and CDR2 FQNEAQ (reference sequence). CDR3: CASSLHSLGGEAEQYF. Here the CDR3 DNA reads TGTGCCAGCAGCTTACATAGCCTGGGGGGCGAAGCGGAGCAGTACTTC.

This clonotype was seen only a few times. The genes are TRBV29-1 and TRBJ2-1; TRBD2 matches 10 bases. This CDR3 contains 15 residues. The ends lost 6 bases at V and 0 bases at J; junction bases unmatched: 5. Germline-derived CDR1 and CDR2 are SQVTM and ANQGSEA. The CDR3, as DNA: TGCAGCGTCGTAGCGGGGGGTCCCTCCTACAATGAGCAGTTCTTC. This codes for CSVVAGGPSYNEQFF.

This chain links TRBV7-2 with TRBJ1-2, with D possibly TRBD1 on 5 matching bases. V gave up 3 bases and J gave up 3 bases, with 11 bases separating them. CDR3 length: 14 residues. Germline assignment: CDR1 SGHTA and CDR2 FQGNSA. The CDR3 reads CASSLGTDYYGYTF. CDR3 bases: TGTGCCAGCAGCTTGGGGACGGACTACTATGGCTACACCTTC.

The CDR3 is CASSLEYRTRETQYF. DNA of the CDR3: TGTGCCAGCAGTTTAGAATACAGAACCAGAGAGACCCAGTACTTC. The J gene is TRBJ2-5, the V gene TRBV28; no definite D call. Between the trimmed V and J ends, which lost 2 bases and 4 bases, there was a span of 14 bases. Germline values: CDR1 MDHEN, CDR2 SYDVKM. This CDR3 is built from 15 residues.

This chain connects TRBV7-2 to TRBJ2-7; 7 nucleotides align to TRBD1. Germline V CDR1 and CDR2: SGHTA, FQGNSA. V trimming: 5 bases; J trimming: 7 bases; junction bases outside the gene matches: 14. The CDR3 runs to 15 residues. This chain's CDR3 is CASSPEGQTNNEQYF. The CDR3 DNA sequence: TGTGCCAGCAGCCCAGAGGGACAGACTAACAATGAGCAGTACTTC.

V usage is TRBV5-1 and J usage is TRBJ2-1, with 7 bases aligning to TRBD2. The length of the CDR3 is 14 residues. With 7 bases clipped from V and 5 bases from J, the junction kept 9 bases outside the gene matches. Germline V lookup: CDR1 SGHRS, CDR2 YFSETQ. The CDR3 DNA is TGCGCCAGCCGAGTCAGCGGGGTTCACAATGAGCAGTTCTTC. Protein: CASRVSGVHNEQFF. Full variable domain (missing parts from reference TRBV5-1 and TRBJ2-1): KAGVTQTPRYLIKTRGQQVTLSCSPISGHRSVSWYQQTPGQGLQFLFEYFSETQRNKGNFPGRFSGRQFSNSRSEMNVSTLELGDSALYLCASRVSGVHNEQFFGPGTRLTVL.

This clonotype was observed many times. The V call is TRBV20-1, the J call TRBJ2-1; D unresolved. This CDR3 has 16 amino acids. V was shortened by 0 bases and J by 6 bases, with 18 bases between the two germline ends. The germline V gene encodes CDR1 DFQATT and CDR2 SNEGSKA (reference sequence). The CDR3 DNA reads TGCAGTGCTAGAGATCTTAGAAAGGAACCGAGCAATGAGCAGTTCTTC. Translated: CSARDLRKEPSNEQFF.

CDR3 in DNA: TGTGCCAGCAGCCAAGTCTGGACTCCTAAAGAGACCCAGTACTTC. Protein product: CASSQVWTPKETQYF. This chain joins TRBV3-1 and TRBJ2-5; possibly TRBD2 for D (5 bases). Germline V lookup: CDR1 LGHDT, CDR2 YNNKEL (reference sequence). The CDR3 extends over 15 amino acids. Trimming shortened V by 1 base and J by 3 bases, and 12 bases separated the two germline ends.

The chain joins TRBV27 to TRBJ1-2, with D maybe TRBD1 (6 bases). V was clipped by 3 bases and J by 5 bases, with 10 bases between them. Germline V gene sequence: CDR1 MNHEY, CDR2 SMNVEV (reference sequence). The CDR3 consists of 13 residues. The CDR3 DNA is TGTGCCAGCAGTTTTGGGGGGCTATATGGCTACACCTTC. This codes for CASSFGGLYGYTF.

The chain couples TRBV9 to TRBJ2-3; either TRBD1 or TRBD2 may fit D (6 bases each). Deletions cut 4 bases from V and 8 bases from J, with 20 bases between. From germline, CDR1 is SGDLS and CDR2 YYNGEE. The CDR3 covers 15 residues. The CDR3 sequence is CASSLHEGGIVTQYF. In DNA, the CDR3 is TGTGCCAGCAGCCTCCACGAAGGGGGGATAGTTACGCAGTATTTT.

V and J are TRBV27 and TRBJ1-6; D possibly corresponds to TRBD1 (5 bases). Trimming removed 7 bases at V and 0 bases at J, with 10 bases between. The CDR3 sequence is 15 residues long. Germline CDR1 and CDR2: MNHEY and SMNVEV (reference sequence). CDR3 nucleotide sequence: TGTGCCAGCACGGAGGGGTTCTCCTATAATTCACCCCTCCACTTT. Its protein product is CASTEGFSYNSPLHF.

This chain uses TRBV7-3 with TRBJ1-6, with D tentatively TRBD1 (5 bases). In germline, CDR1 is SGHTA, CDR2 FQGTGA. Trimming pared 1 base from V and 10 bases from J, leaving 14 bases between. This CDR3 spans 15 amino acids. The DNA of the CDR3 is TGTGCCAGCAGCTTAAACGGTCGCAGGGAATCACCCCTCCACTTT. The encoded protein is CASSLNGRRESPLHF.

The CDR3 DNA is TGTGCCAGCAGCGAGGACGGGACAGATACGCAGTATTTT. Translating it yields CASSEDGTDTQYF. The rearrangement uses TRBV9 and TRBJ2-3; D gene ambiguous. Germline CDR1 is SGDLS and CDR2 is YYNGEE. The CDR3 has 13 amino acids. The V and J ends lost 3 bases and 3 bases respectively, with 8 bases between them.

This chain links TRBV20-1 with TRBJ2-5; 10 bases are a match to TRBD1. Near its end, the DNA agrees better with TRBJ2-7, so the J call may be wrong. CDR1 and CDR2 from the germline V gene are DFQATT and SNEGSKA (reference sequence). This CDR3 is 14 amino acids long. CDR3 loop: CSARRGQGTYEQYF. As DNA, the CDR3 is TGCAGTGCAAGGAGGGGACAGGGGACCTACGAGCAGTACTTC.

The chain carries TRBV14 and TRBJ2-3; the D is unclear. Germline-derived CDR1 and CDR2 are SGHDN and FVKESK. The CDR3 contains 14 residues. V lost 4 bases, J lost 9 bases, and 17 bases lay in between. CDR3 coding DNA: TGTGCCAGCAGCCGCCTCATAACCGCCGCCACGCAGTATTTT. It yields the protein CASSRLITAATQYF.

This sequence joins TRBV6-1 and TRBJ1-1, with D tentatively TRBD1 (5 bases). The CDR3 runs to 13 residues. Trimming pared 3 bases from V and 6 bases from J, leaving 11 bases between. The germline gives CDR1 MNHNS, CDR2 SASEGT. CDR3 DNA sequence: TGTGCCAGCAGTGAGGGGAGAGGGGCTGAAGCTTTCTTT. It yields the protein CASSEGRGAEAFF.

This clonotype was counted a few times. The V and J genes are TRBV7-2 and TRBJ2-1; 11 positions match TRBD2. After removal of 0 bases from V and 5 bases from J, the junction contained 3 bases not matched to a gene. This CDR3 comprises 16 residues. From germline, CDR1 is SGHTA and CDR2 FQGNSA. The DNA for the CDR3 is TGTGCCAGCAGCTTAGCTAGCGGGGGGGCTAACAATGAGCAGTTCTTC. This encodes CASSLASGGANNEQFF. Combining the CDR3 with reference TRBV7-2 and TRBJ2-1 gives the whole variable domain GAGVSQSPSNKVTEKGKDVELRCDPISGHTALYWYRQSLGQGLEFLIYFQGNSAPDKSGLPSDRFSAERTGGSVSTLTIQRTQQEDSAVYLCASSLASGGANNEQFFGPGTRLTVL.

This clonotype turned up a few times. The CDR3 here is CASSQIGPYGYTF. The DNA of the CDR3 is TGTGCCAGCAGCCAGATCGGGCCCTATGGCTACACCTTC. This rearrangement joins TRBV14 to TRBJ1-2; D gene unclear. This CDR3 comprises 13 residues. Germline CDR1 and CDR2: SGHDN and FVKESK. V dropped 3 bases and J dropped 4 bases, with 9 bases sitting between them. The whole variable domain, remainder taken from reference TRBV14 and TRBJ1-2, is EAGVTQFPSHSVIEKGQTVTLRCDPISGHDNLYWYRRVMGKEIKFLLHFVKESKQDESGMPNNRFLAERTGGTYSTLKVQPAELEDSGVYFCASSQIGPYGYTFGSGTRLTVV.

As for this clonotype: Here the CDR3 omits its conserved ending phenylalanine or tryptophan, so a read error is the likely source. The DNA is omitted, as the CDR3 cannot be located on it reliably, and the CDR3 follows TCRdb's listing. This chain joins TRBV7-3 and TRBJ2-1; the table's D call, TRBD2, was not checked against the DNA. The CDR3 is 15 residues long, counting both termini. CDR1 is SGHTA and CDR2 is FQGTGA in the germline V gene. The CDR3 sequence is CASSMLAGGLDEQFI.

V gene TRBV25-1 combines with J gene TRBJ1-4; D not certain. Per the germline V gene, CDR1 is MGHDK and CDR2 is SYGVNS. Trimming shortened V by 3 bases and J by 8 bases, and 19 bases separated the two germline ends. The CDR3 covers 16 residues. In nucleotides, the CDR3 is TGTGCCAGCAGTGATTGGTTGTTAGGCAGCTCCGAAAAACTGTTTTTT. This codes for CASSDWLLGSSEKLFF.

V is TRBV15 and J is TRBJ2-1, with D perhaps given as TRBD1 or TRBD2 (5 bases each). V lost 5 bases and J lost 4, with 18 bases in between. CDR1 and CDR2 from the germline V gene are LNHNV and YYDKDF (reference sequence). The CDR3 is 16 residues long. The CDR3 sequence is CATSLPIGGTYNEQFF. CDR3 sequence (DNA): TGTGCCACCAGCTTACCCATTGGGGGAACGTACAATGAGCAGTTCTTC. The variable domain in full, completed from reference TRBV15 and TRBJ2-1, reads DAMVIQNPRYQVTQFGKPVTLSCSQTLNHNVMYWYQQKSSQAPKLLFHYYDKDFNNEADTPDNFQSRRPNTSFCFLDIRSPGLGDTAMYLCATSLPIGGTYNEQFFGPGTRLTVL.

The genes are TRBV12-3 or TRBV12-4 and TRBJ2-1; 7 bases agree with TRBD1. The length of the CDR3 is 16 residues. The V and J ends lost 6 bases and 8 bases, in that order; junction bases with no gene match: 16. CDR3: CASRTRTGATSDEQFF. DNA for the CDR3: TGTGCCAGCAGAACTAGAACAGGGGCGACATCGGATGAGCAGTTCTTC.

The table lists this clonotype with a few counts. The germline gene is not matched at one end of the junction; a read error may be the cause. V usage is TRBV7-7 and J usage is TRBJ2-5; 11 bases match TRBD1. The CDR3 covers 17 residues. The germline V gene encodes CDR1 SSHAT and CDR2 FNYEAQ (reference sequence). CDR3 sequence reads: CASSSPRTGGYQETQYF. The CDR3, as DNA: TGTGCTAGCAGCTCACCTCGGACAGGGGGCTACCAAGAGACCCAGTACTTC.